Below are 7 T cell receptor beta chains sequenced from a single sample in a study of T cell clusters in autoimmune cytopenias. TRB was amplified from approximately 250 ng of peripheral blood genomic DNA per sample. TRB rearrangements were amplified by touch-down multiplex PCR with mixed TRB-A/B primers. TCRdb re-called the multiplex PCR reads, yielding one record per CDR3 amino acid sequence without DNA. Its table lists 280 or so distinct CDR3 sequences. These same data were also listed under a study on T cell repertoires in aging, cancer and after chemotherapy.

Sequencing was done on a sample of peripheral blood. Receptors originate from a human donor with an autoimmune cytopenia or autoimmune hepatitis (not recorded which).

The genes are TRBV27 and TRBJ2-3; TCRdb proposes TRBD1, but this gene call is untestable without DNA. The CDR3 has 15 amino acids. The germline V gene has CDR1 MNHEY and CDR2 SMNVEV (reference sequence). CDR3 in amino acids: CASSSMGQGTDTQYF.

The chain recombines TRBV2 with TRBJ1-6; TCRdb outputs TRBD1, but without DNA this stays unchecked. The V gene's germline CDR1 is SNHLY and CDR2 FYNNEI. This CDR3 is 14 amino acids long. CDR3 sequence reads: CASSPGQVELSLHF. Full variable domain (remainder filled in from reference TRBV2 and TRBJ1-6): EPEVTQTPSHQVTQMGQEVILRCVPISNHLYFYWYRQILGQKVEFLVSFYNNEISEKSEIFDDQFSVERPDGSNFTLKIRSTKLEDSAMYFCASSPGQVELSLHFGNGTRLTVT.

V usage is TRBV28 and J usage is TRBJ2-7; the D call of TRBD1 rests on TCRdb alone, since no DNA is present to check it. Germline CDR1 is MDHEN and CDR2 is SYDVKM. The CDR3 length is 14 residues. The chain's CDR3 is CASSPPPSSYEQYF.

This clonotype counts as large by frequency. The rearrangement joins TRBV5-4 to TRBJ1-2; no DNA is available, so the TRBD1 call from TCRdb remains unchecked. This CDR3 has 13 amino acids. The germline V gene has CDR1 SGHNT and CDR2 YYREEE (reference sequence). The CDR3 sequence is CASSLTGGHGYTF.

The chain uses TRBV28 and TRBJ2-1; TCRdb's D call, TRBD2, is unchecked because there is no DNA. The CDR3 is 14 residues long. Germline CDR1 and CDR2: MDHEN and SYDVKM. The CDR3 sequence is CASSLRLLGHEQFF. The entire variable domain, with the rest obtained from reference TRBV28 and TRBJ2-1, is as follows: DVKVTQSSRYLVKRTGEKVFLECVQDMDHENMFWYRQDPGLGLRLIYFSYDVKMKEKGDIPEGYSVSREKKERFSLILESASTNQTSMYLCASSLRLLGHEQFFGPGTRLTVL.

This clonotype is called medium-sized (0.01 to 0.1%) based on its frequency. V is TRBV20-1 and J is TRBJ2-7; as DNA is missing, the TRBD1 call by TCRdb cannot be tested. The germline V gene encodes CDR1 DFQATT and CDR2 SNEGSKA (reference sequence). This CDR3 has 14 residues. The CDR3 reads CSARGGTGAYEQYF.

In terms of frequency, this clonotype is medium-sized. CDR3 residues: CSVGGTGDRDQPQHF. This rearrangement joins TRBV29-1 to TRBJ1-5; the TCRdb call, TRBD1, lacks DNA for checking. The CDR3 contains 15 residues. Germline V lookup: CDR1 SQVTM, CDR2 ANQGSEA.